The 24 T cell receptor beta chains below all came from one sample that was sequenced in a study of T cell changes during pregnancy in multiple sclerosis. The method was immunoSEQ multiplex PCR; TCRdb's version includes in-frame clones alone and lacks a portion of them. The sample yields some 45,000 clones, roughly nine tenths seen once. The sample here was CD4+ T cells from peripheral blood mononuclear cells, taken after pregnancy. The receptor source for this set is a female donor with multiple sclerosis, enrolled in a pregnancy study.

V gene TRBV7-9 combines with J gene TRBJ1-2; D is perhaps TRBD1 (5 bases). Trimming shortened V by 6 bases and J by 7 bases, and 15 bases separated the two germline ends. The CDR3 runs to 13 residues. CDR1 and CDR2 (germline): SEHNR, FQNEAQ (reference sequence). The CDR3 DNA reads TGTGCCAGCAGAACCCCCCAGGGTGCTGGCTACACCTTC. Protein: CASRTPQGAGYTF.

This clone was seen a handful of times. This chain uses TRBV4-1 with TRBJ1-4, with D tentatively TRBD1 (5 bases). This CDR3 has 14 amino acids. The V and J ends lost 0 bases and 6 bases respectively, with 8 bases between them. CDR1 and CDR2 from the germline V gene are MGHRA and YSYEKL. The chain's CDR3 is CASSQDLRDEKLFF. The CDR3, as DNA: TGCGCCAGCAGCCAAGATCTCAGGGATGAAAAACTGTTTTTT.

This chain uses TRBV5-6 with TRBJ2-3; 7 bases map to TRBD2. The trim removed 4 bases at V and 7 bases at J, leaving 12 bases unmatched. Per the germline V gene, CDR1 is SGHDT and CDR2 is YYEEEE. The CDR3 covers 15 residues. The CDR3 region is CASSPRPGSGYTQYF. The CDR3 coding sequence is TGTGCCAGCAGCCCCCGCCCCGGTAGCGGGTATACGCAGTATTTT.

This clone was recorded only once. The CDR3 nucleotides read TGTGCCAGCAGTGAAGAACTAAGAGAGACCCAGTACTTC. Translation: CASSEELRETQYF. This rearrangement joins TRBV2 to TRBJ2-5; D remains ambiguous. The V end lost 1 base, the J end lost 4 bases, and 7 bases lay between the germline ends. Germline CDR1 and CDR2: SNHLY and FYNNEI. This CDR3 has 13 residues.

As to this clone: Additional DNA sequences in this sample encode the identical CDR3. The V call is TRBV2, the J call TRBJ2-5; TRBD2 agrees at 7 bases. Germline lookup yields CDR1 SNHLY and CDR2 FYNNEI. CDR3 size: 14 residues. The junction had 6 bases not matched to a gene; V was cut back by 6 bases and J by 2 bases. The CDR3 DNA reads TGTGCCAGCAGCTCCCTCGGGGGGCAAGAGACCCAGTACTTC. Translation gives CASSSLGGQETQYF.

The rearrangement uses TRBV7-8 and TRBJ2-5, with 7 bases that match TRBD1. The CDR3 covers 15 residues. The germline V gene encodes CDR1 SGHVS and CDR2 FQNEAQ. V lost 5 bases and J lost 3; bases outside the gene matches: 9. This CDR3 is CASSRGRTGEETQYF. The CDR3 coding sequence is TGTGCCAGCAGCCGGGGTAGAACAGGGGAAGAGACCCAGTACTTC.

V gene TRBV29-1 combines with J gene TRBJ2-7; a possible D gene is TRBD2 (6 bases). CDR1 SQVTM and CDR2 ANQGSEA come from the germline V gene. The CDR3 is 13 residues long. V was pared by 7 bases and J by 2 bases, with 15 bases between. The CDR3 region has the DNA TGCAGCGGGGGAGGAGGCCGAGCCTACGAGCAGTACTTC. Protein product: CSGGGGRAYEQYF.

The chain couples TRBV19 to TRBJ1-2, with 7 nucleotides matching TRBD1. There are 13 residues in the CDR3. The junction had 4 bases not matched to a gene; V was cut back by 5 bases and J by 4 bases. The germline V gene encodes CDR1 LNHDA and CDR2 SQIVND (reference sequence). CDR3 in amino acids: CASSDRELYGYTF. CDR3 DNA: TGTGCCAGTAGTGACAGGGAGCTCTATGGCTACACCTTC. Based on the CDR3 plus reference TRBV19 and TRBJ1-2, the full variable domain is DGGITQSPKYLFRKEGQNVTLSCEQNLNHDAMYWYRQDPGQGLRLIYYSQIVNDFQKGDIAEGYSVSREKKESFPLTVTSAQKNPTAFYLCASSDRELYGYTFGSGTRLTVV.

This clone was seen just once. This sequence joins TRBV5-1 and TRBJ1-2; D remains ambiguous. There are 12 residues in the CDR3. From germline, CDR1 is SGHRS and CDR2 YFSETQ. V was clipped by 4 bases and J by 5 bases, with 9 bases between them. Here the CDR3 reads CASSDTTYGYTF. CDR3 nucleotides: TGCGCCAGCAGCGACACGACATATGGCTACACCTTC.

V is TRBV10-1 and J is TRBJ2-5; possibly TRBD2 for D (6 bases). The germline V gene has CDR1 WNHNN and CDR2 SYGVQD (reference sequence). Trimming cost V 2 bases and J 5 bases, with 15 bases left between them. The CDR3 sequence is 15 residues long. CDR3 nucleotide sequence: TGCGCCAGCAGTGAGGGAGGGAGATCCTTTGAGACCCAGTACTTC. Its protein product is CASSEGGRSFETQYF.

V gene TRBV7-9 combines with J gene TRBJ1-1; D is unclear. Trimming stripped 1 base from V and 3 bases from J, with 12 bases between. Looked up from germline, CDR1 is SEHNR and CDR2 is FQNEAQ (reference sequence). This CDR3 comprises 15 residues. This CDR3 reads CASSLGSMRDTEAFF. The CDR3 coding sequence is TGTGCCAGCAGCTTAGGGTCGATGAGGGACACTGAAGCTTTCTTT.

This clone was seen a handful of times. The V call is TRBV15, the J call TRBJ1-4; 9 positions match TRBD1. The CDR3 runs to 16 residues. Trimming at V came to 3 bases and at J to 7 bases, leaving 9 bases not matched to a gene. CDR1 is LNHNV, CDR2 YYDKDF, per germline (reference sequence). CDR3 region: CATSSQPGQGFEKLFF. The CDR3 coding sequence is TGTGCCACCAGCAGCCAGCCGGGACAGGGTTTTGAAAAACTGTTTTTT.

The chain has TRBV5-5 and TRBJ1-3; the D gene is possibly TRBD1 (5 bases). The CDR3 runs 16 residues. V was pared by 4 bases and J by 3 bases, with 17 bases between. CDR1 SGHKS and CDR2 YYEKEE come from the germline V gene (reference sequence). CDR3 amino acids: CASSRFPGLDGNTIYF. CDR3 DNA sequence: TGTGCCAGCAGCCGATTCCCAGGGTTAGATGGAAACACCATATATTTT.

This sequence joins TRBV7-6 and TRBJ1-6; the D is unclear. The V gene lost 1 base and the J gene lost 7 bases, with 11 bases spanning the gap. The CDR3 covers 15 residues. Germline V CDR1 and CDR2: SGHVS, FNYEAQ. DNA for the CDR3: TGTGCCAGCAGCTTAGAATCCCTTCGGAATTCACCCCTCCACTTT. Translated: CASSLESLRNSPLHF.

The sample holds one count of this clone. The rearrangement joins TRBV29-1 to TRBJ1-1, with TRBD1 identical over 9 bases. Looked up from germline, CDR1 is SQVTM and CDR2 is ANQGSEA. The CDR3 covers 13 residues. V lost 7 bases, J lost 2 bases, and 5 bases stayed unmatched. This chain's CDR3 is CSARGQGNTEAFF. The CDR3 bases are TGCAGCGCTAGGGGACAGGGAAACACTGAAGCTTTCTTT.

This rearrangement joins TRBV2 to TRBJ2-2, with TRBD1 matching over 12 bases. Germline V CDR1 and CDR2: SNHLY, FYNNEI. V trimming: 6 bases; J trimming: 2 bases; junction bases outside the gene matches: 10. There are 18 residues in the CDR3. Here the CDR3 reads CASSLIKGQGANTGELFF. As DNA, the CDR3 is TGTGCCAGCAGCCTTATTAAGGGACAGGGGGCTAACACCGGGGAGCTGTTTTTT.

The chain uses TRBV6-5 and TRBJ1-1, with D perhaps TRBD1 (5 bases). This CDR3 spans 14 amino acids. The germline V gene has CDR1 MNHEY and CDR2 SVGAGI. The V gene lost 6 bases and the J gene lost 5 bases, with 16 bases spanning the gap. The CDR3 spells CASSLIGGETEAFF. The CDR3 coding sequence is TGTGCCAGCAGCCTCATTGGAGGGGAAACTGAAGCTTTCTTT.

CDR3 DNA: TGTGCCAGCAGGACAGGGCCGGGCGGCAATCAGCCCCAGCATTTT. Its protein product is CASRTGPGGNQPQHF. This rearrangement joins TRBV28 to TRBJ1-5; TRBD1 agrees at 7 bases. With V trimmed by 6 bases and J by 2 bases, 7 bases remained unmatched. There are 15 residues in the CDR3. CDR1 and CDR2 (germline): MDHEN, SYDVKM.

CDR3 region: CAISEWGGGTYNEQFF. The CDR3 nucleotides read TGTGCCATCAGTGAATGGGGCGGGGGGACCTACAATGAGCAGTTCTTC. The rearrangement joins TRBV10-3 to TRBJ2-1, with TRBD2 identical over 8 bases. The V gene end was trimmed by 3 bases and the J gene end by 2 bases; junction bases not matched to a gene: 6. This CDR3 region has 16 residues. Germline V gene data show CDR1 as ENHRY and CDR2 as SYGVKD.

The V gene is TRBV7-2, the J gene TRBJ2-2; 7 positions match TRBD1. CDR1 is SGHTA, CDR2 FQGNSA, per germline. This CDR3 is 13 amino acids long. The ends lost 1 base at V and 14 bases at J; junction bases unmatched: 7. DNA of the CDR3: TGTGCCAGCAGCTTAGAATTGACAGGGAAACTGTTTTTT. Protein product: CASSLELTGKLFF.

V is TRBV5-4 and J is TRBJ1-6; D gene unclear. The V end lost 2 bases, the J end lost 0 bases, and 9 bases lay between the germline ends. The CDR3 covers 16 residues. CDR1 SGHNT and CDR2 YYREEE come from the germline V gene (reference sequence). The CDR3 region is CASSFSSSSYNSPLHF. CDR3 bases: TGTGCCAGCAGCTTCTCCTCGAGCTCCTATAATTCACCCCTCCACTTT.

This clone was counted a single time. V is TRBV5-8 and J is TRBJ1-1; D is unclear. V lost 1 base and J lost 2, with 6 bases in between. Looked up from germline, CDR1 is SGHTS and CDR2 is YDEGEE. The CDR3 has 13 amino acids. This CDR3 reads CASSLTVNTEAFF. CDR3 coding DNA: TGTGCCAGCAGCTTGACGGTTAACACTGAAGCTTTCTTT.

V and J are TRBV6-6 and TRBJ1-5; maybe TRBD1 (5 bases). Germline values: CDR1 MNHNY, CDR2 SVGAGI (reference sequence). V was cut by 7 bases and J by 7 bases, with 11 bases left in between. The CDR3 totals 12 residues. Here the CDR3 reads CASTLGGQPQHF. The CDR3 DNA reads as TGTGCCAGCACCCTCGGGGGGCAGCCCCAGCATTTT.

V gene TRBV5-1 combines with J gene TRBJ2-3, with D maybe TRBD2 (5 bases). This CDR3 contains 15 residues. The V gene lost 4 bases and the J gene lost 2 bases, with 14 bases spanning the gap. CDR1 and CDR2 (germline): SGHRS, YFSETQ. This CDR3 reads CASSPGSVNTDTQYF. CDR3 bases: TGCGCCAGCAGCCCGGGGTCAGTCAACACAGATACGCAGTATTTT. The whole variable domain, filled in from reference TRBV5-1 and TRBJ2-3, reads KAGVTQTPRYLIKTRGQQVTLSCSPISGHRSVSWYQQTPGQGLQFLFEYFSETQRNKGNFPGRFSGRQFSNSRSEMNVSTLELGDSALYLCASSPGSVNTDTQYFGPGTRLTVL.